Below, 26 T cell receptor beta chains from the same sample are listed, as sequenced in a study of blood T cell repertoires in COVID-19 (TCRdb year 2020). Libraries were made using the immunoSEQ multiplex PCR assay. The table was pulled from immuneACCESS by TCRdb, which kept in-frame rearrangements only. Such tables lose some clones; where checked, under half of the loss comes from unresolved V genes, and the rest has no known cause. In this sample the table shows 120,000 or so clones, around 87% of which occur a single time. 30% of the sample is in the top ten clones. Sequenced: peripheral blood. The receptors were sampled from a woman aged 70-85 years with acute or convalescent COVID-19.

The gene calls are TRBV6-6 and TRBJ1-2; 8 nucleotides match TRBD1. The germline V gene has CDR1 MNHNY and CDR2 SVGAGI (reference sequence). This CDR3 region has 13 residues. J gave up 6 bases and V 5 bases, and 5 bases lay outside the gene matches. The CDR3 nucleotides are TGTGCCAGCAGTGGACAGGGTGGGGATGGCTACACCTTC. Its translation is CASSGQGGDGYTF.

CDR3 in amino acids: CASSPGAFSNQPQHF. In nucleotides, the CDR3 is TGTGCCAGCAGCCCAGGGGCTTTTAGCAATCAGCCCCAGCATTTT. This chain links TRBV7-9 with TRBJ1-5; D possibly corresponds to TRBD1 (6 bases). The CDR3 loop spans 15 amino acids. Germline loops: CDR1 SEHNR, CDR2 FQNEAQ (reference sequence). Trimming shortened V by 5 bases and J by 0 bases, and 11 bases separated the two germline ends.

The J gene is TRBJ2-7, the V gene TRBV6-5; possibly TRBD1 for D (6 bases). Between the trimmed V and J ends, which lost 4 bases and 6 bases, there was a span of 16 bases. Germline CDR1 reads MNHEY; CDR2 reads SVGAGI. This CDR3 region has 14 residues. CDR3 nucleotide sequence: TGTGCCAGCAGTTCCCGAGCCAGGGGCTCCGAGCAGTACTTC. It specifies CASSSRARGSEQYF.

The chain carries TRBV19 and TRBJ1-2; 9 nucleotides agree with TRBD1. The V and J ends lost 2 bases and 7 bases, in that order; junction bases with no gene match: 5. This CDR3 has 14 residues. Germline loops: CDR1 LNHDA, CDR2 SQIVND (reference sequence). The CDR3 nucleotides read TGTGCCAGTAGTATACGGGGACAGGGTCCTGGCTACACCTTC. Its translation: CASSIRGQGPGYTF.

The J gene is TRBJ2-3, the V gene TRBV6-2 or TRBV6-3, with D possibly matching TRBD2 (6 bases). Trimming cost V 2 bases and J 0 bases, with 12 bases left between them. The CDR3 runs 16 residues. CDR1 MNHEY and CDR2 SVGEGT come from the germline V gene. CDR3 region: CASSYRDSGSTDTQYF. The CDR3 region has the DNA TGTGCCAGCAGTTACAGGGATAGCGGAAGCACAGATACGCAGTATTTT.

The chain uses TRBV28 and TRBJ1-1, with 7 bases matching TRBD1. With 6 bases clipped from V and 5 bases from J, the junction kept 6 bases outside the gene matches. Per germline, CDR1 MDHEN and CDR2 SYDVKM. This CDR3 is built from 13 residues. DNA of the CDR3: TGTGCCAGCAGGGGGACAGTTTGGACTGAAGCTTTCTTT. Translated: CASRGTVWTEAFF.

V is TRBV7-3 and J is TRBJ2-3, with 7 bases fitting TRBD2. CDR1 and CDR2 from the germline V gene are SGHTA and FQGTGA. The CDR3 totals 16 residues. V lost 5 bases to trimming and J lost 1 base; unmatched junction nucleotides: 9. In DNA form, the CDR3 reads TGTGCCAGCAGCGCCCCTAGCGGTGGTGGCACAGATACGCAGTATTTT. It translates to CASSAPSGGGTDTQYF.

The chain links TRBV10-1 to TRBJ1-6; D is unresolved. The CDR3 is 13 amino acids. V was shortened by 4 bases and J by 7 bases, with 8 bases between the two germline ends. Germline assignment: CDR1 WNHNN and CDR2 SYGVQD (reference sequence). This chain's CDR3 is CASSGGRNSPLHF. CDR3 nucleotides: TGCGCCAGCAGTGGAGGGAGAAATTCACCCCTCCACTTT.

The sample holds one count of this clone. The chain couples TRBV10-2 to TRBJ2-2; 8 positions agree with TRBD2. Germline V gene sequence: CDR1 WSHSY, CDR2 SAAADI. The CDR3 has 15 residues. Trimming took 4 bases from V and 6 from J; bases not matched to a gene: 7. As DNA, the CDR3 is TGCGCCAGCAGTGTGGTAGCGGGGCCCCCCGGGGAGCTGTTTTTT. Residues: CASSVVAGPPGELFF.

The V gene is TRBV2, the J gene TRBJ2-1; possibly TRBD1 for D (6 bases). The CDR3 runs 13 residues. Germline V gene sequence: CDR1 SNHLY, CDR2 FYNNEI. The V end was cut by 3 bases, the J end by 10 bases, with 13 bases between. DNA for the CDR3: TGTGCCAGCAGTGAGAACAGGGAATACGAGCAGTTCTTC. As protein: CASSENREYEQFF.

This chain connects TRBV12-1 to TRBJ2-1; the table's D call, TRBD2, was not checked against the DNA. TRBV12-1 is an annotated pseudogene. This CDR3 comprises 17 residues. CDR3 sequence: CASSPTPTSGGPDEQFF. The CDR3, as DNA: TGTGCCAGCAGCCCAACACCCACTAGCGGGGGACCCGACGAGCAGTTCTTC.

This clone was observed a single time. The V and J genes are TRBV6-5 and TRBJ1-5; D uncertain. This CDR3 region has 15 residues. Looked up from germline, CDR1 is MNHEY and CDR2 is SVGAGI. Trimming took 6 bases from V and 1 from J, leaving 13 bases between them. In nucleotides, the CDR3 is TGTGCCAGCAGGAGGGAGATCCGGAGCAATCAGCCCCAGCATTTT. Translating it yields CASRREIRSNQPQHF.

This rearrangement joins TRBV5-6 to TRBJ2-1; tentatively, D is TRBD1 (5 bases). V was cut by 1 base and J by 4 bases, with 9 bases left in between. CDR3 length equals 14 residues. Germline CDR1 reads SGHDT; CDR2 reads YYEEEE. CDR3 DNA sequence: TGTGCCAGCAGCTTGATAGACAGATACAATGAGCAGTTCTTC. Its translation is CASSLIDRYNEQFF.

This chain links TRBV27 with TRBJ2-6; TRBD1 agrees at 9 bases. Trimming at V came to 8 bases and at J to 0 bases, leaving 8 bases not matched to a gene. This CDR3 has 17 residues. CDR1 is MNHEY, CDR2 SMNVEV, per germline (reference sequence). CDR3 bases: TGTGCCAGCTCCGGGACAGGGTTCTTCTCTGGGGCCAACGTCCTGACTTTC. This encodes CASSGTGFFSGANVLTF.

The chain is built from TRBV19 and TRBJ2-3; 7 bases line up with TRBD2. The CDR3 covers 13 residues. CDR1 and CDR2 (germline): LNHDA, SQIVND (reference sequence). V shed 11 bases and J 6 bases; nucleotides not matched to a gene: 11. CDR3 nucleotides: TGTGCCTCGGGACTACCATTGAGGGATACGCAGTATTTT. Its translation is CASGLPLRDTQYF. The variable domain in full, with the rest retrieved from reference TRBV19 and TRBJ2-3, is DGGITQSPKYLFRKEGQNVTLSCEQNLNHDAMYWYRQDPGQGLRLIYYSQIVNDFQKGDIAEGYSVSREKKESFPLTVTSAQKNPTAFYLCASGLPLRDTQYFGPGTRLTVL.

The V gene is TRBV27, the J gene TRBJ1-4; D perhaps matches TRBD1 (6 bases). Germline V gives CDR1 MNHEY, CDR2 SMNVEV (reference sequence). Trimming took off 5 bases at V and 7 bases at J, with 14 bases between the two ends. The CDR3 is made up of 14 amino acids. The CDR3 here is CASSLGGVGEKLFF. The CDR3 nucleotides read TGTGCCAGCAGTCTAGGGGGGGTTGGTGAAAAACTGTTTTTT.

V and J are TRBV28 and TRBJ2-7, with D unresolved. Trimming removed 7 bases at V and 2 bases at J, with 6 bases between. CDR1 and CDR2 from the germline V gene are MDHEN and SYDVKM. The CDR3 is 11 residues long. Written as DNA, the CDR3 is TGTGCCAGCACCCGGGCCTACGAGCAGTACTTC. Translated: CASTRAYEQYF.

V gene TRBV4-1 combines with J gene TRBJ2-7, with 9 positions matching TRBD1. CDR1 and CDR2 (germline): MGHRA, YSYEKL. J was trimmed by 4 bases and V by 1 base; bases with no gene match: 8. This CDR3 is built from 16 residues. CDR3 bases: TGCGCCAGCAGCCAAGTCGTCGACAGGGGGTATTACGAGCAGTACTTC. This gives the protein CASSQVVDRGYYEQYF.

This rearrangement joins TRBV3-1 (or the pseudogene TRBV3-2) to TRBJ1-2, with 9 bases lining up with TRBD1. The V and J ends lost 4 bases and 5 bases, in that order; junction bases with no gene match: 5. CDR3 length: 14 residues. Germline V gene lookup returns CDR1 LGHDT and CDR2 YNNKEL (reference sequence). CDR3: CASSRRDREYGYTF. As DNA, the CDR3 is TGTGCCAGCAGCCGCCGGGACAGGGAATATGGCTACACCTTC.

CDR3 region: CASSAWTGRETQYF. Written as DNA, the CDR3 is TGTGCCAGCAGCGCCTGGACAGGGAGAGAGACCCAGTACTTC. The chain links TRBV11-3 to TRBJ2-5; 8 bases are shared with TRBD1. There are 14 residues in the CDR3. With V trimmed by 5 bases and J by 4 bases, 6 bases remained unmatched. Looked up from germline, CDR1 is SGHNT and CDR2 is YENEEA. The variable domain in full, completed from reference TRBV11-3 and TRBJ2-5, reads EAGVVQSPRYKIIEKKQPVAFWCNPISGHNTLYWYLQNLGQGPELLIRYENEEAVDDSQLPKDRFSAERLKGVDSTLKIQPAELGDSAVYLCASSAWTGRETQYFGPGTRLLVL.

The chain is built from TRBV30 and TRBJ2-7; D remains unclear. Looked up from germline, CDR1 is GTSNPN and CDR2 is SVGIG (reference sequence). This CDR3 has 13 amino acids. V was pared by 0 bases and J by 2 bases, with 8 bases between. The CDR3 is CAWSVYRTYEQYF. As DNA, the CDR3 is TGTGCCTGGAGTGTTTACAGAACCTACGAGCAGTACTTC.

This chain links TRBV5-1 with TRBJ1-1, with D unclear. The CDR3 runs 14 residues. Per germline, CDR1 SGHRS and CDR2 YFSETQ. V was clipped by 3 bases and J by 0 bases, with 9 bases between them. CDR3 bases: TGCGCCAGCAGCTCCTCGGGTCTGAACACTGAAGCTTTCTTT. Its protein is CASSSSGLNTEAFF.

The V call is TRBV5-5, the J call TRBJ1-5; D is possibly TRBD1 (5 bases). V lost 2 bases and J 5 bases, leaving 14 bases between the germline ends. From germline, CDR1 is SGHKS and CDR2 YYEKEE (reference sequence). The CDR3 consists of 15 residues. The CDR3 nucleotides read TGTGCCAGCAGCTTTCAGGGAACGGGCCATCAGCCCCAGCATTTT. Translated, it gives CASSFQGTGHQPQHF.

The chain joins TRBV3-1 (or the pseudogene TRBV3-2) to TRBJ1-5; D possibly corresponds to TRBD1 (5 bases). Between the trimmed V and J ends, which lost 4 bases and 2 bases, there was a span of 9 bases. The CDR3 has 14 amino acids. From germline, CDR1 is LGHDT and CDR2 YNNKEL (reference sequence). The CDR3 region has the DNA TGTGCCAGCAGCCCATGGGGCGGCAATCAGCCCCAGCATTTT. Translating it yields CASSPWGGNQPQHF.

This chain connects TRBV11-2 to TRBJ2-2; 10 bases align to TRBD2. The CDR3 length is 15 residues. Germline CDR1 reads SGHAT; CDR2 reads FQNNGV. Germline trimming cut 4 bases from V and 3 bases from J; bases unmatched to any gene: 2. The DNA for the CDR3 is TGTGCCAGCAGCTCAAGCGGGGGGGACACCGGGGAGCTGTTTTTT. Amino acids: CASSSSGGDTGELFF. Variable domain in full (rest from reference TRBV11-2 and TRBJ2-2): EAGVAQSPRYKIIEKRQSVAFWCNPISGHATLYWYQQILGQGPKLLIQFQNNGVVDDSQLPKDRFSAERLKGVDSTLKIQPAKLEDSAVYLCASSSSGGDTGELFFGEGSRLTVL.

The chain combines TRBV5-8 with TRBJ1-3; D is ambiguous. Trimming left V 4 bases short and J 9 bases short, with 8 bases between. This CDR3 spans 11 amino acids. The germline CDR1 and CDR2 sequences are SGHTS and YDEGEE. DNA of the CDR3: TGTGCCAGCAGCGAACTGGTCACCATATATTTT. This translates into CASSELVTIYF.